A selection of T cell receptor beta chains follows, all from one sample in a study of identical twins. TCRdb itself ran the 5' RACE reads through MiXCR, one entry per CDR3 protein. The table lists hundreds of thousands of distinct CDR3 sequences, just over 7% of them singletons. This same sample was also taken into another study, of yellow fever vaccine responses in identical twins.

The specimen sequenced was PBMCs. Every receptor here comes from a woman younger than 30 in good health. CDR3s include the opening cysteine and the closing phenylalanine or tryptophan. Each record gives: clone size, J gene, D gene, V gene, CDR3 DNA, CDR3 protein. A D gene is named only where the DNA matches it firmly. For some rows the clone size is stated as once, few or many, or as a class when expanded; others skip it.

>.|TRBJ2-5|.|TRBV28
TGTGCCAGCAGTCGGGTGGCCGGAGAGACCCAGTACTTC
CASSRVAGETQYF
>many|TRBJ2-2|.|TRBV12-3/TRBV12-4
TGTGCCAGCAGGCCGGGCGTCGGAAACACCGGGGAGCTGTTTTTT
CASRPGVGNTGELFF
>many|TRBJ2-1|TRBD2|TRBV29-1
TGCAGCGTTTCCCAGGGACTAGCGGTTTACAATGAGCAGTTCTTC
CSVSQGLAVYNEQFF
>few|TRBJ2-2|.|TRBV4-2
TGTGCCAGCAGTCCCGGGACGGACGTTTTGTTGCCCAAGACCGGGGAGCTGTTTTTT
CASSPGTDVLLPKTGELFF
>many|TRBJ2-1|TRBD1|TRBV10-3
TGTGCCACCGGACGGGACAGGGAAGGGAGTGAGCAGTTCTTC
CATGRDREGSEQFF
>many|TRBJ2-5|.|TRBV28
TGTGCCAGCAGTTTCCCTTGGACGGTGTACCAAGAGACCCAGTACTTC
CASSFPWTVYQETQYF
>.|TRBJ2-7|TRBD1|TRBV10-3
TGTGCCATCACCGGGACAGGGTTGGGCGAGCAGTACTTC
CAITGTGLGEQYF
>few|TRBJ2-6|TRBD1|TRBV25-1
TGTGCCAGCAGTGAGACAGGGGGCCTCAGCTCTGGGGCCAACGTCCTGACTTTC
CASSETGGLSSGANVLTF
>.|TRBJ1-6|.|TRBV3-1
TGTGCCAGCAGCCAACGATCGAATAATTCACCCCTCCACTTT
CASSQRSNNSPLHF
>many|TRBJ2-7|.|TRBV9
TGTGCCAGCAGCCCCCAGTACAGGGCCTCCTACGAGCAGTACTTC
CASSPQYRASYEQYF
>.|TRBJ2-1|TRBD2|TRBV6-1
TGTGCCAGCAGTGAAGCGGGACTAGCGGGAGACGATGAGCAGTTCTTC
CASSEAGLAGDDEQFF
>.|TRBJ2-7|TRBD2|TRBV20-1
TGCAGTGCTAGACCCCCGCTAGCGGGTTATGGAGAGCAGTACTTC
CSARPPLAGYGEQYF
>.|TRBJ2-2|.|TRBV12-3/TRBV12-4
TGTGCCACCAGATGGCTTGGGGGGCAGGGGGAGCTGTTTTTT
CATRWLGGQGELFF
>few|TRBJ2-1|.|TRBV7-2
TGTGCCAGCAGCTTGGGTAGTATGAATGAGCAGTTCTTC
CASSLGSMNEQFF
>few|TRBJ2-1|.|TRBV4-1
TGCGCCAGCAGCCAAGCGGGAAATTCCTACAATGAGCAGTTCTTC
CASSQAGNSYNEQFF
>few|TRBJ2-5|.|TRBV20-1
TGCAGTGCTAGAGACTTCGGCAGAGGGTCAGAGACCCAGTACTTC
CSARDFGRGSETQYF
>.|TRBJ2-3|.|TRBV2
TGTGCCAGCAGTCCATGGACTACGGGAGATACGCAGTATTTT
CASSPWTTGDTQYF
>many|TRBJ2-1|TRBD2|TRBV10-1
TGCGCCAGCCAACGTTTCCCGGGGGGGGGCGTTGAGCAGTTCTTC
CASQRFPGGGVEQFF
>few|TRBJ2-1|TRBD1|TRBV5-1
TGCGCCAGCTACGCGGGACAGGGGACGTACAATGAGCAGTTCTTC
CASYAGQGTYNEQFF
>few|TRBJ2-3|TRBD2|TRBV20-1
TGCAGTGCTCACCCGGGACTAGCGGGGTCAGATACGCAGTATTTT
CSAHPGLAGSDTQYF
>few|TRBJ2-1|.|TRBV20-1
TGCAGTGCTAGAAACCCTGGACTATCCCGGTCCCCTCGGAGCTCCTACAATGAGCAGTTCTTC
CSARNPGLSRSPRSSYNEQFF
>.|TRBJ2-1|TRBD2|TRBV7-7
TGTGCCAGCAGCTTGGGACTAGCGGGAGAATCCTACAATGAGCAGTTCTTC
CASSLGLAGESYNEQFF
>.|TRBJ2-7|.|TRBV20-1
TGCAGTGCTAGAGGTGCCGTTCTCGGCGGGCTCTCCTACGAGCAGTACTTC
CSARGAVLGGLSYEQYF
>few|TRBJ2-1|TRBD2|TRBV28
TGTGCCAGCAGTTGGGGACTAGCGGGGAACAATGAGCAGTTCTTC
CASSWGLAGNNEQFF
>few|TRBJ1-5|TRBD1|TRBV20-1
TGCAGTGCTAGAGGGGGACAGGGGGCTACTCAGCCCCAGCATTTT
CSARGGQGATQPQHF
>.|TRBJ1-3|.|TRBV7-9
TGTGCCAGCAGCTCGACCCAAAACAATAACGGAAACACCATATATTTT
CASSSTQNNNGNTIYF
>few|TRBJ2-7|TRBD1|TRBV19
TGTGCCAGCATGGGGCAGGGGGTTTACGAGCAGTACTTC
CASMGQGVYEQYF